Each of the 23 T cell receptor beta chains below was sequenced from the same sample in a study of T-cell reconstitution after alpha-beta-depleted transplantation in children. The TCRbeta library was prepared with unique molecular identifiers. TCRdb re-derived calls from the PCR reads in MiXCR, one entry per CDR3 protein. The table has hundreds of thousands of distinct CDR3 sequences, around a sixth seen once. This material consisted of PBMCs from the stem cell graft donor, taken from the stem cell graft. These receptors were taken from a human donor who donated a stem cell graft to a child with acute myeloid leukemia.

The chain combines TRBV30 with TRBJ2-1, with 12 bases fitting TRBD2. CDR1 and CDR2 from the germline V gene are GTSNPN and SVGIG (reference sequence). This CDR3 has 18 residues. J gave up 8 bases and V 5 bases, and 19 bases lay outside the gene matches. In DNA form, the CDR3 reads TGTGCCTGGGTCCGACTAGCGGGGGCCAGTTTTCTTTCGGATGAGCAGTTCTTC. As protein: CAWVRLAGASFLSDEQFF.

This clonotype has ten or more counts. The chain uses TRBV20-1 and TRBJ2-5; a weak D match, TRBD2 (7 bases). Germline V gives CDR1 DFQATT, CDR2 SNEGSKA (reference sequence). Trimming took 3 bases from V and 3 from J, leaving 14 bases between them. CDR3 length: 14 residues. The chain's CDR3 is CSASWGGREETQYF. In DNA form, the CDR3 reads TGCAGTGCTAGTTGGGGGGGCCGCGAAGAGACCCAGTACTTC.

This clonotype was counted many times. The chain couples TRBV20-1 to TRBJ2-7; 8 positions agree with TRBD1. The CDR3 is 14 residues long. Unmatched junction bases numbered 7, after V lost 4 bases and J lost 2 bases. The V gene's germline CDR1 is DFQATT and CDR2 SNEGSKA (reference sequence). The CDR3 sequence is CSAIGDRLTYEQYV. DNA for the CDR3: TGCAGTGCTATAGGGGACAGGTTAACCTACGAGCAGTACGTC.

This chain connects TRBV20-1 to TRBJ2-5, with TRBD2 as a possible D gene (6 bases). Trimming left V 6 bases short and J 3 bases short, with 23 bases between. From germline, CDR1 is DFQATT and CDR2 SNEGSKA (reference sequence). This CDR3 spans 16 amino acids. The CDR3 sequence is CSAEAPGLGFEETQYF. CDR3 coding DNA: TGCAGTGCCGAGGCTCCGGGACTGGGGTTCGAAGAGACCCAGTACTTC.

This clonotype was detected a few times. The CDR3 nucleotides are TGTGCCAGCAACAAACAGGGGACGCCCTACGAGCAGTACGTC. Translated: CASNKQGTPYEQYV. This chain links TRBV28 with TRBJ2-7; 7 bases line up with TRBD1. The CDR3 length is 14 residues. Germline V lookup: CDR1 MDHEN, CDR2 SYDVKM. J lost 2 bases, V lost 7 bases, and 8 bases had no gene match.

This chain connects TRBV3-1 to TRBJ2-1, with 7 bases fitting TRBD1. CDR3 length: 13 amino acids. Germline V gives CDR1 LGHDT, CDR2 YNNKEL (reference sequence). V gave up 5 bases and J gave up 6 bases; unmatched junction bases: 4. The CDR3 spells CASSKGQSNEQFF. The CDR3 DNA is TGTGCCAGCAGCAAGGGACAGTCCAATGAGCAGTTCTTC.

This clonotype appeared many times. The genes are TRBV7-9 and TRBJ1-1, with D unresolved. V dropped 5 bases and J dropped 4 bases, with 5 bases sitting between them. The CDR3 sequence is 11 residues long. CDR1 and CDR2 (germline): SEHNR, FQNEAQ (reference sequence). The CDR3 protein is CASSIPTEAFF. The CDR3 region has the DNA TGTGCCAGCAGCATTCCCACTGAAGCTTTCTTT. Full variable domain (rest looked up from reference TRBV7-9 and TRBJ1-1): DTGVSQNPRHKITKRGQNVTFRCDPISEHNRLYWYRQTLGQGPEFLTYFQNEAQLEKSRLLSDRFSAERPKGSFSTLEIQRTEQGDSAMYLCASSIPTEAFFGQGTRLTVV.

The genes are TRBV28 and TRBJ2-7; a weak D match, TRBD1 (5 bases). CDR3 size: 14 residues. Between the trimmed V and J ends, which lost 5 bases and 0 bases, there was a span of 11 bases. Germline CDR1 MDHEN, CDR2 SYDVKM. CDR3 in DNA: TGTGCCAGCAGTCCCTCGGACATCTCCTACGAGCAGTACGTC. Translating gives CASSPSDISYEQYV.

The rearrangement links TRBV9 to TRBJ2-1; possibly TRBD2 for D (5 bases). The CDR3 spans 14 residues. The germline V gene has CDR1 SGDLS and CDR2 YYNGEE. V lost 4 bases and J lost 8, with 16 bases in between. The DNA of the CDR3 is TGTGCCAGCAGCCCCTCAAGAGGGCTAGATGAGCAGTTCTTC. Translating it yields CASSPSRGLDEQFF.

The table lists this clonotype with a few counts. J is TRBJ1-5 and V is TRBV12-3 or TRBV12-4; a weak D match, TRBD1 (5 bases). This CDR3 has 15 amino acids. Between the trimmed V and J ends, which lost 3 bases and 1 base, there was a span of 10 bases. The CDR3 DNA sequence: TGTGCCAGCAGTTTTGGCAGGGCCAGCAATCAGCCCCAGCATTTT. Encoded protein: CASSFGRASNQPQHF.

In its sample, this clonotype was seen a few times. CDR3 in amino acids: CASSSQQGVEQYF. In nucleotides, the CDR3 is TGTGCCAGCAGTTCTCAACAGGGGGTCGAGCAGTACTTC. The rearrangement uses TRBV7-2 and TRBJ2-7; TRBD1 aligns across 8 bases. V dropped 6 bases and J dropped 6; count of bases not matched to a gene: 7. Germline V gene lookup returns CDR1 SGHTA and CDR2 FQGNSA. The CDR3 has 13 residues.

The chain couples TRBV4-1 to TRBJ2-5; TRBD2 aligns across 13 bases. The CDR3 has 16 amino acids. From germline, CDR1 is MGHRA and CDR2 YSYEKL. V lost 4 bases, J lost 6 bases, and 8 bases stayed unmatched. The CDR3 region is CASSPLGLAGEKTQYF. The DNA of the CDR3 is TGCGCCAGCAGCCCACTTGGACTAGCGGGAGAAAAGACCCAGTACTTC.

The V call is TRBV12-3 or TRBV12-4, the J call TRBJ2-5; no definite D call. This CDR3 contains 15 residues. Trimming cost V 5 bases and J 5 bases, with 18 bases left between them. The DNA of the CDR3 is TGTGCCAGCAGTCCCTCGGTGGGCATCGCCGAGACCCAGTACTTC. Protein sequence: CASSPSVGIAETQYF.

This clonotype was recorded many times. The genes are TRBV20-1 and TRBJ2-5, with 8 bases fitting TRBD1. This CDR3 spans 14 amino acids. The V gene end was trimmed by 8 bases and the J gene end by 5 bases; junction bases not matched to a gene: 13. Germline V CDR1 and CDR2: DFQATT, SNEGSKA (reference sequence). This chain's CDR3 is CSTPQGAIGETQYF. CDR3 bases: TGCAGTACGCCCCAGGGGGCTATCGGGGAGACCCAGTACTTC.

The J gene is TRBJ2-3, the V gene TRBV4-3; no definite D call. V shed 0 bases and J shed 2 bases, with 15 bases lying between them. In germline, CDR1 is LGHNA, CDR2 YSLEER. This CDR3 has 17 amino acids. CDR3 residues: CASSQEGHTPVTDTQYF. The CDR3 bases are TGCGCCAGCAGCCAAGAAGGGCACACACCGGTCACAGATACGCAGTATTTT.

The chain recombines TRBV7-2 with TRBJ2-5; possibly TRBD1 or TRBD2 for D (6 bases each). The germline V gene encodes CDR1 SGHTA and CDR2 FQGNSA. The CDR3 has 15 residues. Trimming stripped 4 bases from V and 5 bases from J, with 17 bases between. This CDR3 is CASSSRGGVWETQYF. DNA for the CDR3: TGTGCCAGCAGCTCCAGGGGAGGAGTTTGGGAGACCCAGTACTTC.

The chain links TRBV6-2 or TRBV6-3 to TRBJ2-7; D possibly corresponds to TRBD1 (6 bases). Trimming pared 6 bases from V and 4 bases from J, leaving 16 bases between. CDR3 size: 14 residues. In germline, CDR1 is MNHEY, CDR2 SVGEGT. The CDR3 coding sequence is TGTGCCAGCAGGGCGCAGGGGTCCCAATACGAGCAGTACGTC. Translating gives CASRAQGSQYEQYV.

This clonotype was seen only a few times. This chain uses TRBV10-1 with TRBJ2-5; no clear D gene. Trimming took off 3 bases at V and 5 bases at J, with 7 bases between the two ends. This CDR3 is built from 12 residues. In germline, CDR1 is WNHNN, CDR2 SYGVQD (reference sequence). DNA of the CDR3: TGCGCCAGCAGTGAAAACGGGGAGACCCAGTACTTC. It yields the protein CASSENGETQYF.

This clonotype occurred a few times. The chain is built from TRBV27 and TRBJ2-7; maybe TRBD2 (5 bases). Trimming removed 5 bases from V and 0 bases from J, with 11 bases in between. Germline values: CDR1 MNHEY, CDR2 SMNVEV (reference sequence). CDR3 size: 14 residues. The CDR3 DNA is TGTGCCAGCAGTGAGGGCGGATACTCCTACGAGCAGTACTTC. Translated: CASSEGGYSYEQYF.

The CDR3 DNA follows: TGTGCCAGCAGCGTAGAGATAGGGTGGGAGACCCAGTACTTC. Translation: CASSVEIGWETQYF. The rearrangement uses TRBV9 and TRBJ2-5; D call uncertain. CDR1 and CDR2 (germline): SGDLS, YYNGEE. The CDR3 has 14 amino acids. The V end was cut by 0 bases, the J end by 5 bases, with 11 bases between.

The table lists this clonotype with a few counts. The chain is built from TRBV7-8 and TRBJ2-3; D might be TRBD2 (7 bases). CDR1 and CDR2 from the germline V gene are SGHVS and FQNEAQ. Trimming shortened V by 0 bases and J by 5 bases, and 15 bases separated the two germline ends. The CDR3 is 16 amino acids. The DNA of the CDR3 is TGTGCCAGCAGCTTAGCGGGGGGGCCTCGTGGAGATACGCAGTATTTT. It is translated as CASSLAGGPRGDTQYF.

This clonotype was observed a handful of times. The chain employs TRBV20-1 and TRBJ2-1; 8 bases match TRBD1. CDR1 and CDR2 (germline): DFQATT, SNEGSKA (reference sequence). The CDR3 sequence is 16 residues long. Unmatched junction bases numbered 10, after V lost 5 bases and J lost 1 base. The DNA of the CDR3 is TGCAGTGCTGAGCTCCCTAGGACAGGGTCCTACAATGAGCAGTTCTTC. Translating gives CSAELPRTGSYNEQFF.

The sample holds a few counts of this clonotype. This chain connects TRBV6-1 to TRBJ1-3, with unresolved D. CDR1 MNHNS and CDR2 SASEGT come from the germline V gene. Trimming removed 3 bases from V and 0 bases from J, with 9 bases in between. The CDR3 contains 15 residues. The CDR3 sequence: CASSEAYNSGNTIYF. The DNA of the CDR3 is TGTGCCAGCAGTGAGGCCTATAACTCTGGAAACACCATATATTTT.